The T cell receptor (beta chain) described here comes from a study of blood T cell repertoires in COVID-19. Whole-study context: Sample material is recorded as cDNA or gDNA derived from T cells, B-cell-depleted T cells, or PBMCs.

Repertoires were generated with immunoSEQ multiplex PCR, while TCRdb's copy carries only in-frame clones and drops some. The table shows about 250,000 clones, with almost 85% occurring only once. The material sequenced was peripheral blood. The sequence derives from a man aged 50 to 59 with active or convalescent COVID-19.

The CDR3: CASSEGFGANVLTF. DNA of the CDR3: TGTGCCAGCAGCGAGGGCTTTGGGGCCAACGTCCTGACTTTC. This chain uses TRBV6-5 with TRBJ2-6; a weak D match, TRBD2 (5 bases). The CDR3 is 14 amino acids. In germline, CDR1 is MNHEY, CDR2 SVGAGI. V was clipped by 6 bases and J by 3 bases, with 9 bases between them.